Listed below are T cell receptor beta chains from one sample, sequenced in a study of T cell repertoires and Cas9 in healthy adults. TCRdb's copy holds only in-frame clones and misses some; the assay was immunoSEQ multiplex PCR. Of tens of thousands of clones listed, approximately 90% are singletons. What was sequenced was CD4+ effector T cells (CD127+, CD25-, CD137-, CD154-) from PBMCs; culture status not recorded. The receptors stem from a human donor in good health. CDR3s leave out the opening cysteine and the closing phenylalanine or tryptophan.

TRBV11-3 ASSRGETQY
TRBV11-2 ATRGSSRMSADTQY
TRBV5-4 ASSTGQGDSPLH
TRBV27 ASSLSRRGGFTDTQY
TRBV28 ASTTGGQGRYEQF
TRBV6-5 ASSRTGTEAF
TRBV19 ASKSGGRGMNYGYT
TRBV4-3 ASSQGGRDTQY
TRBV7-2 ASSLGDRKPNYGYT
TRBV2 ASRGPGTGGYQPQH
TRBV6-5 ASSRVTHFTGELF
TRBV7-9 ASSREGGPTEAF
TRBV4-3 ASSQGHGGARHTGELF
TRBV2 ASTTRFTEAF
TRBV7-3 ASSLMLGGTGELF
TRBV11-2 ASSFQGGEETQY
TRBV9 ASSVEAGRGSGYT
TRBV7-2 ASNNFEQGPQY
TRBV4-2 ASRGTGSRTDTQY
TRBV19 ASRISGKAGTQY
TRBV9 ASSVGTDQPQH
TRBV10-3 AISERGQVVLTGELF
TRBV7-3 ASSLDRTQPQH
TRBV15 ATSRGGSSGLPDTQY
TRBV9 ASSDQGGSGNTIY
TRBV7-8 ATTFSGGTDTQY
TRBV29-1 SVRAGSTGANVLT
TRBV28 ASSNYGYT